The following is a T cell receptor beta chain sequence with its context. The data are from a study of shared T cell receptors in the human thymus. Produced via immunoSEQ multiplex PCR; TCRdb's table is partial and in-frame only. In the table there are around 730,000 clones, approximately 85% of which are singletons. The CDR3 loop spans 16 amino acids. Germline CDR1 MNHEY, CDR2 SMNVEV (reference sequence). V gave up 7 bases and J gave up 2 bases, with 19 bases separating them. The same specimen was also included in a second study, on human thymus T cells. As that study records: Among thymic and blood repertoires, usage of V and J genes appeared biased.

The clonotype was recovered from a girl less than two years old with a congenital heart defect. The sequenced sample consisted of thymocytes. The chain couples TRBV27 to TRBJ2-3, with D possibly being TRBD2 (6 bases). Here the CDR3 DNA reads TGTGCCAGCAAGGGTTACACGGGGGAACTCACAGATACGCAGTATTTT. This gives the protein CASKGYTGELTDTQYF.